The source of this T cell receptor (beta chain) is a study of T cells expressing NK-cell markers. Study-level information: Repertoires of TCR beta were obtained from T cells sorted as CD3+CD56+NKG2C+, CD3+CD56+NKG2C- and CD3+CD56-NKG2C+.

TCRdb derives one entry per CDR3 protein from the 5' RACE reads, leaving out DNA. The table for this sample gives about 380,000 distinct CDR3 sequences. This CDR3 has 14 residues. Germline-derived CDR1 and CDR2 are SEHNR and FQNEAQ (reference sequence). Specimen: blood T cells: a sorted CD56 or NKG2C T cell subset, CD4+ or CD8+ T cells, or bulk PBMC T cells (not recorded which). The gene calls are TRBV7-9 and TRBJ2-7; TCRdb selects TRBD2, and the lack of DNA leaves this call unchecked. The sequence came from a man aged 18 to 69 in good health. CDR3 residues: CASSPSGGAWEQYF.